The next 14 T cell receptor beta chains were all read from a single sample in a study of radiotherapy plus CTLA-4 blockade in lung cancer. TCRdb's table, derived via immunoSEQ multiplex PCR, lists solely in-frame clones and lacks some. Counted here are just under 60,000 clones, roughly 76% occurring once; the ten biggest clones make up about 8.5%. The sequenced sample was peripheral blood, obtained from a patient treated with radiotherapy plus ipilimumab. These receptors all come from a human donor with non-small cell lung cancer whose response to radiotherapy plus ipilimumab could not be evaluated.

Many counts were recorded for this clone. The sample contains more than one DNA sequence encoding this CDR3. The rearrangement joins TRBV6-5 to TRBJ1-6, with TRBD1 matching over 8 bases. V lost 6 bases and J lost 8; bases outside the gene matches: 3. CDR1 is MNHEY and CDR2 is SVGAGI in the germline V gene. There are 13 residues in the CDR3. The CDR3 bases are TGTGCCAGCAGCCTGGACAGGGATTCACCCCTCCACTTT. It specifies CASSLDRDSPLHF.

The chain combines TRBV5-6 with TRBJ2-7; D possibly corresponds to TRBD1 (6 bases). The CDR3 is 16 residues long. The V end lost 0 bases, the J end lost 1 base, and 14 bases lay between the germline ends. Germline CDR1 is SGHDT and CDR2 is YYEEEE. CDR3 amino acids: CASSLVGQSISYEQYF. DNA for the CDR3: TGTGCCAGCAGCTTGGTAGGACAGAGTATTTCCTACGAGCAGTACTTC.

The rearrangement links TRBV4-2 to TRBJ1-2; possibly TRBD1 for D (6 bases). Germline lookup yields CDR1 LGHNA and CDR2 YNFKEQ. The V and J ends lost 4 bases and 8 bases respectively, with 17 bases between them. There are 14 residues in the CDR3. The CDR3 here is CASSRDTQTGGYTF. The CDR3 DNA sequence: TGTGCCAGCAGCCGGGACACACAGACGGGAGGCTACACCTTC.

The CDR3 loop reads CASSISQGGRSRGYTF. The CDR3 DNA reads as TGTGCCAGTAGTATTTCTCAAGGGGGAAGGTCGAGAGGCTACACCTTC. The chain joins TRBV19 to TRBJ1-2; weak D call: TRBD1 (6 bases). The CDR3 covers 16 residues. Trimming cost V 3 bases and J 8 bases, with 22 bases left between them. The germline V gene has CDR1 LNHDA and CDR2 SQIVND (reference sequence).

The CDR3 DNA sequence: TGTGCCAGCAGCTTAGCGGGGAACTCCTACAATGAGCAGTTCTTC. As protein: CASSLAGNSYNEQFF. The chain carries TRBV7-3 and TRBJ2-1, with D possibly being TRBD2 (6 bases). Trimming stripped 2 bases from V and 0 bases from J, with 8 bases between. This CDR3 comprises 15 residues. CDR1 is SGHTA and CDR2 is FQGTGA in the germline V gene.

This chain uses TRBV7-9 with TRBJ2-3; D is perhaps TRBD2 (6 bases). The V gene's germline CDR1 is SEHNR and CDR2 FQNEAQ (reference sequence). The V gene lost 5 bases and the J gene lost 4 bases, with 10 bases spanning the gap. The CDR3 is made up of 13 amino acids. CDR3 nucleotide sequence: TGTGCCAGCAGCCCGGGGGTGGCAGATACGCAGTATTTT. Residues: CASSPGVADTQYF.

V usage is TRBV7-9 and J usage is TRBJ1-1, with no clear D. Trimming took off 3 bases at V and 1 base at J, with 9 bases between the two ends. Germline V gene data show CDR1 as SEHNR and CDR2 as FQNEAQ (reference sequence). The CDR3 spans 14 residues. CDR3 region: CASSFVSGNTEAFF. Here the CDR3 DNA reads TGTGCCAGCAGCTTCGTTTCAGGGAACACTGAAGCTTTCTTT.

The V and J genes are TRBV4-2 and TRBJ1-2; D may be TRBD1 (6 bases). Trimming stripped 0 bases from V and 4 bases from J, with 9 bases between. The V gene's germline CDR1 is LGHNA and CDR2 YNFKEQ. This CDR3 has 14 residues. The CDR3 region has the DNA TGTGCCAGCAGCCAAGAGACAGGCACCTATGGCTACACCTTC. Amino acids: CASSQETGTYGYTF.

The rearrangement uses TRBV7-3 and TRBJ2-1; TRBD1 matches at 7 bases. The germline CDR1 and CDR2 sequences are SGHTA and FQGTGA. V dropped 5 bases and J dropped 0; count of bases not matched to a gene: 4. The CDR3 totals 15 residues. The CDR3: CASSPTGFSYNEQFF. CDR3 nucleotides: TGTGCCAGCAGCCCGACAGGGTTCTCCTACAATGAGCAGTTCTTC. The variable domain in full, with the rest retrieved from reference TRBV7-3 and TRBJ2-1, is GAGVSQTPSNKVTEKGKYVELRCDPISGHTALYWYRQSLGQGPEFLIYFQGTGAADDSGLPNDRFFAVRPEGSVSTLKIQRTERGDSAVYLCASSPTGFSYNEQFFGPGTRLTVL.

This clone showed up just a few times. CDR3 sequence reads: CASSLGGHMNTEAFF. The CDR3, as DNA: TGTGCCAGCAGTTTAGGGGGACACATGAACACTGAAGCTTTCTTT. The chain recombines TRBV6-5 with TRBJ1-1, with a weak D call TRBD1 (6 bases). The CDR3 contains 15 residues. CDR1 is MNHEY, CDR2 SVGAGI, per germline. The V end was cut by 4 bases, the J end by 0 bases, with 12 bases between.

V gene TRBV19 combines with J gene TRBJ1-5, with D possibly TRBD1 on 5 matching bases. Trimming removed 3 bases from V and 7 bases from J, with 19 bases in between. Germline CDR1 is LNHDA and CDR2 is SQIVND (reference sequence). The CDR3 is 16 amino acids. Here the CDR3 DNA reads TGTGCCAGTAGTATTCTTCCCGGCCAGGGCCGGCAGCCCCAGCATTTT. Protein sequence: CASSILPGQGRQPQHF.

The chain's CDR3 is CASSLEGRAGKTGANVLTF. The CDR3 DNA is TGTGCCAGCAGCTTAGAAGGTCGGGCAGGGAAGACTGGGGCCAACGTCCTGACTTTC. The chain is built from TRBV11-3 and TRBJ2-6, with D possibly TRBD1 on 5 matching bases. This CDR3 contains 19 residues. The germline V gene has CDR1 SGHNT and CDR2 YENEEA. With 0 bases removed from V and 2 bases from J, the gap between germline ends came to 17 bases.

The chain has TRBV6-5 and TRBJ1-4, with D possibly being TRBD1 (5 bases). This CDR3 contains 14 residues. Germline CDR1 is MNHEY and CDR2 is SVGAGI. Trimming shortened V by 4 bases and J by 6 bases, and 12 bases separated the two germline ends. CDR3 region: CASSSRGGDEKLFF. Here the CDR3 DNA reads TGTGCCAGCAGTTCCCGGGGGGGAGATGAAAAACTGTTTTTT.

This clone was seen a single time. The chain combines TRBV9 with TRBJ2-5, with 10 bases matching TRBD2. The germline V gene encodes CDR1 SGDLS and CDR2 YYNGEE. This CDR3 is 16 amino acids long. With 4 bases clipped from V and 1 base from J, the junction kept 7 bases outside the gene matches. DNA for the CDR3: TGTGCCAGCAGCACAAGTAGCGGGGGGCCCCAAGAGACCCAGTACTTC. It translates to CASSTSSGGPQETQYF.